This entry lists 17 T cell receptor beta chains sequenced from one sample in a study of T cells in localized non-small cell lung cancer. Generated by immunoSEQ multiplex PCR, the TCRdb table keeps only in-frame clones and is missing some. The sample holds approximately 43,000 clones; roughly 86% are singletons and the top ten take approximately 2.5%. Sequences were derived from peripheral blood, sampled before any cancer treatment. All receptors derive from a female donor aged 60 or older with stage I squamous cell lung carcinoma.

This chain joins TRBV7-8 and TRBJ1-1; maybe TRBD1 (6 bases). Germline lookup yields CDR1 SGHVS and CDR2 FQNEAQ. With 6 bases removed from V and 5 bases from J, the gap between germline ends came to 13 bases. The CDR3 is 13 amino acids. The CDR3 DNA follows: TGTGCCAGCAGACCTACAGGGCTTACTGAAGCTTTCTTT. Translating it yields CASRPTGLTEAFF.

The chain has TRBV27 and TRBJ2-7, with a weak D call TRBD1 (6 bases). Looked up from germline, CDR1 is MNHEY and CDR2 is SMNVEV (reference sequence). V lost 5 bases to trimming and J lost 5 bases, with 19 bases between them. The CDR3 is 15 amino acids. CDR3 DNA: TGTGCCAGCAGTAAGAAGCCAATACAGGGAAACGAGCAGTACTTC. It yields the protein CASSKKPIQGNEQYF.

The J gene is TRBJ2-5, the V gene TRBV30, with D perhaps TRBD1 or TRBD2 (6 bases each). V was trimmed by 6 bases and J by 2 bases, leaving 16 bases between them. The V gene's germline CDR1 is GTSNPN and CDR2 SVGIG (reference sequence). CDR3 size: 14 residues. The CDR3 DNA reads TGTGCCTGTTCCCGGGGGCTAAGGCAAGAGACCCAGTACTTC. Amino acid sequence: CACSRGLRQETQYF.

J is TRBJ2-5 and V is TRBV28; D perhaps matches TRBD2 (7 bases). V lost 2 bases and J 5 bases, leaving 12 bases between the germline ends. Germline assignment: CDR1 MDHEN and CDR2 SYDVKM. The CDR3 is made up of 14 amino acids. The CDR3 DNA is TGTGCCAGCAGTTTAGGGGGGGCACGGGAGACCCAGTACTTC. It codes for CASSLGGARETQYF.

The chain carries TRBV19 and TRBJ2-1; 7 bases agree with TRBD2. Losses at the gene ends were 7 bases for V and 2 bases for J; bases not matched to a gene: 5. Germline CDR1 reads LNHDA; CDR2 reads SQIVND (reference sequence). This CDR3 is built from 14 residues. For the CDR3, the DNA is TGTGCCAGTAAGGCTAGCGGAGCCTACAATGAGCAGTTCTTC. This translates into CASKASGAYNEQFF.

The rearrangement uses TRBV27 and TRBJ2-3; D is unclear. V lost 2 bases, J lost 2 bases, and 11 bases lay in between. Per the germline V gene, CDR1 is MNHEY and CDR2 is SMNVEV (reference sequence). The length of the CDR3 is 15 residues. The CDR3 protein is CASSLRQTNTDTQYF. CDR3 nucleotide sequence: TGTGCCAGCAGTTTAAGGCAGACCAACACAGATACGCAGTATTTT.

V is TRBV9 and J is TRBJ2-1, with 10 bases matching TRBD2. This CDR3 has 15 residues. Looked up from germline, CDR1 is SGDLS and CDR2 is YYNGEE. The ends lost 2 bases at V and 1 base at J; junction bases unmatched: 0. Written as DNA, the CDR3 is TGTGCCAGCAGCGTTAGCGGGAGGTCCTACAATGAGCAGTTCTTC. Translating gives CASSVSGRSYNEQFF.

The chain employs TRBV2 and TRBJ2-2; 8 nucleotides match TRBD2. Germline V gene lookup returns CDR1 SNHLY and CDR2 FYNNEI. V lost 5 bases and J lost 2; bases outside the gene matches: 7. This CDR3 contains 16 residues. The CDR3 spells CASSRPGLGNTGELFF. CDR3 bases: TGTGCCAGCAGTAGACCGGGACTAGGTAACACCGGGGAGCTGTTTTTT.

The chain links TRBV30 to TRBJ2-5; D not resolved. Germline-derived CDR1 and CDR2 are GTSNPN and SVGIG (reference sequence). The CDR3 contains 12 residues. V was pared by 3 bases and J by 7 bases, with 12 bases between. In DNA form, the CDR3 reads TGTGCCTGGAGCGACGGCCCTCGGACCCAGTACTTC. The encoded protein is CAWSDGPRTQYF.

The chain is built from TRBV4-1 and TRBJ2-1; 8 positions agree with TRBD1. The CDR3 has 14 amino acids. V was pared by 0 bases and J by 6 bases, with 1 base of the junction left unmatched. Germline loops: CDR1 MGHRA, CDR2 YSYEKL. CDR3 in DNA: TGCGCCAGCAGCCAAGATACAGGGGGCAATGAGCAGTTCTTC. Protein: CASSQDTGGNEQFF.

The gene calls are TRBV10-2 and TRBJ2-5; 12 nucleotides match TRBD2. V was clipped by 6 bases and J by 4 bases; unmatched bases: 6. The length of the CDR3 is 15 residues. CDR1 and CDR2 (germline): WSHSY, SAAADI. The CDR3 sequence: CASSRTSGIGETQYF. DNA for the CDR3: TGCGCCAGCAGCAGGACTAGCGGGATCGGAGAGACCCAGTACTTC.

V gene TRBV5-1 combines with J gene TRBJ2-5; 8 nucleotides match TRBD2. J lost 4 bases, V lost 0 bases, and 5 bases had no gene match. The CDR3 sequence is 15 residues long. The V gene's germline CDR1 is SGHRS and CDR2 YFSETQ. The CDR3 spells CASSLDSGRGETQYF. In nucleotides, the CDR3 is TGCGCCAGCAGCTTGGACAGCGGGAGAGGAGAGACCCAGTACTTC.

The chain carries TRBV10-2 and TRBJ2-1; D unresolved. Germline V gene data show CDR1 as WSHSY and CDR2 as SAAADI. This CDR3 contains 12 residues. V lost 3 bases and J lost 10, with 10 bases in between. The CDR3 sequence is CASSEILGEQFF. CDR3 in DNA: TGCGCCAGCAGTGAAATCCTAGGGGAGCAGTTCTTC.

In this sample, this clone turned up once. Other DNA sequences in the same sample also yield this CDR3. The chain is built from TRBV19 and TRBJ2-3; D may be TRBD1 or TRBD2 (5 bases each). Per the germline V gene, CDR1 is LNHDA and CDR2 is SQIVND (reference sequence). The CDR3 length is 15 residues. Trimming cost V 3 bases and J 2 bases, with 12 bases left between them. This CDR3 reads CASSIGDGYTDTQYF. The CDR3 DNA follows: TGTGCCAGTAGTATCGGGGACGGCTACACAGATACGCAGTATTTT.

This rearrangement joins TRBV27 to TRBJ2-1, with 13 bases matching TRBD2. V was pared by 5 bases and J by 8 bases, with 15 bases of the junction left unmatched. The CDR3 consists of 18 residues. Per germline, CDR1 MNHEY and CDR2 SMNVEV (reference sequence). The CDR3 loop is CASSPQRLAGGVGDEQFF. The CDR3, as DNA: TGTGCCAGCAGTCCACAGAGACTAGCGGGAGGAGTTGGGGATGAGCAGTTCTTC.

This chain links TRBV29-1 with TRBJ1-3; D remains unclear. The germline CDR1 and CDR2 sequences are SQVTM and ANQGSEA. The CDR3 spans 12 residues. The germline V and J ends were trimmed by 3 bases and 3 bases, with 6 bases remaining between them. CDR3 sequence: CSVDDRGNTIYF. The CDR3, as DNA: TGCAGCGTTGACGACCGTGGAAACACCATATATTTT.

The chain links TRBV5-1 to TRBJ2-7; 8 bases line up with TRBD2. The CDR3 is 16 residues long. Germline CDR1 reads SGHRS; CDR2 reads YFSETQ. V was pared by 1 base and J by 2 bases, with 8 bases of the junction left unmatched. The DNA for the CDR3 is TGCGCCAGCAGCTTGATTGGTACTAGCGGTACCTACGAGCAGTACTTC. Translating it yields CASSLIGTSGTYEQYF. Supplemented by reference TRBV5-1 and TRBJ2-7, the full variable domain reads KAGVTQTPRYLIKTRGQQVTLSCSPISGHRSVSWYQQTPGQGLQFLFEYFSETQRNKGNFPGRFSGRQFSNSRSEMNVSTLELGDSALYLCASSLIGTSGTYEQYFGPGTRLTVT.